This TCR beta chain was found in a study of blood T cell repertoires in COVID-19. CDR1 and CDR2 from the germline V gene are SGHTA and FQGNSA. Trimming removed 6 bases from V and 7 bases from J, with 24 bases in between. This CDR3 region has 17 residues. Data came from immunoSEQ multiplex PCR; TCRdb stores just in-frame clones and leaves some out. The sample records 200,000 to 300,000 clones, around 87% being singletons. The sequence was obtained from a woman in her thirties or forties who had recovered from COVID-19. The J gene is TRBJ1-4, the V gene TRBV7-2, with D possibly matching TRBD1 (6 bases). The sample consisted of peripheral blood. CDR3 DNA sequence: TGTGCCAGCAGTCCGAACCCCCCACAGGTCAGGGGTGAAAAACTGTTTTTT. Amino acid sequence: CASSPNPPQVRGEKLFF. Filled out from reference TRBV7-2 and TRBJ1-4, the complete variable domain reads GAGVSQSPSNKVTEKGKDVELRCDPISGHTALYWYRQSLGQGLEFLIYFQGNSAPDKSGLPSDRFSAERTGGSVSTLTIQRTQQEDSAVYLCASSPNPPQVRGEKLFFGSGTQLSVL.